A single sample gave rise to the 9 T cell receptor beta chains below, sequenced in a study of ipilimumab plus nivolumab after autologous stem cell transplantation. Here immunoSEQ multiplex PCR was the method, and the copy in TCRdb shows in-frame clones only, minus some. The sample carries some 43,000 clones, about 88% recorded once. The sequences come from PBMCs, collected in a trial of ipilimumab plus nivolumab as post-transplant consolidation. Receptor source: a male donor with multiple myeloma.

The chain uses TRBV5-1 and TRBJ1-5; TRBD1 is a possible D gene (6 bases). The CDR3 is 15 residues long. V gave up 0 bases and J gave up 6 bases, with 13 bases separating them. Germline V CDR1 and CDR2: SGHRS, YFSETQ. CDR3 sequence (DNA): TGCGCCAGCAGCTTGGCGGGGGCGCACGGTCAGCCCCAGCATTTT. Residues: CASSLAGAHGQPQHF.

The rearrangement links TRBV5-1 to TRBJ2-1, with TRBD2 identical over 10 bases. V lost 1 base, J lost 12 bases, and 10 bases stayed unmatched. CDR1 and CDR2 (germline): SGHRS, YFSETQ. The CDR3 extends over 15 amino acids. CDR3 nucleotides: TGCGCCAGCAGCTTGACTAGCGGGGTCCTGGATTGGCAGTTCTTC. Protein sequence: CASSLTSGVLDWQFF.

V and J are TRBV9 and TRBJ2-1; D is perhaps TRBD2 (5 bases). V lost 0 bases to trimming and J lost 4 bases, with 11 bases between them. Germline CDR1 is SGDLS and CDR2 is YYNGEE. The CDR3 runs to 15 residues. CDR3 sequence: CASSVAGSPYNEQFF. CDR3 nucleotides: TGTGCCAGCAGCGTAGCTGGGAGCCCATACAATGAGCAGTTCTTC.

CDR3 nucleotide sequence: TGTGCCAGCAGGGGAGGGCAGGGGGAAGACAATGAGCAGTTCTTC. Its translation: CASRGGQGEDNEQFF. The chain employs TRBV2 and TRBJ2-1; D might be TRBD1 or TRBD2, each matching 7 bases. Germline loops: CDR1 SNHLY, CDR2 FYNNEI. The CDR3 is 15 residues long. Trimming stripped 6 bases from V and 5 bases from J, with 17 bases between.

CDR3 region: CASGPGRVNNEKLFF. The CDR3 DNA reads as TGTGCTAGTGGCCCCGGGAGGGTCAATAATGAAAAACTGTTTTTT. The chain is built from TRBV12-5 and TRBJ1-4; D unclear. This CDR3 region has 15 residues. V was cut by 6 bases and J by 4 bases, with 15 bases left in between. Germline lookup yields CDR1 LGHNT and CDR2 FRNRAP.

This clone was detected only once. This chain connects TRBV29-1 to TRBJ1-1; unclear D gene. V was cut by 5 bases and J by 5 bases, with 15 bases left in between. CDR1 SQVTM and CDR2 ANQGSEA come from the germline V gene. The CDR3 is made up of 13 amino acids. The CDR3 spells CSVFPSGITEAFF. CDR3 sequence (DNA): TGCAGCGTTTTTCCTTCGGGGATTACTGAAGCTTTCTTT.

This clone showed up just a few times. The genes are TRBV10-1 and TRBJ2-7, with D possibly TRBD1 on 6 matching bases. Trimming took 0 bases from V and 5 from J, leaving 11 bases between them. The CDR3 consists of 14 residues. The germline V gene has CDR1 WNHNN and CDR2 SYGVQD (reference sequence). DNA of the CDR3: TGCGCCAGCAGTGAGTCGATGGGGGCAAACGAGCAGTACTTC. It encodes CASSESMGANEQYF.

This sequence joins TRBV30 and TRBJ2-7; possible D gene TRBD2, 5 bases. The germline V and J ends were trimmed by 2 bases and 4 bases, with 12 bases remaining between them. CDR1 and CDR2 (germline): GTSNPN, SVGIG (reference sequence). The CDR3 length is 13 residues. Here the CDR3 reads CAWSRRSGYEQYF. The CDR3 nucleotides read TGTGCCTGGAGTCGGAGGAGTGGTTACGAGCAGTACTTC.

The rearrangement links TRBV6-1 to TRBJ1-4; 8 bases match TRBD1. CDR3 length equals 15 residues. Germline CDR1 is MNHNS and CDR2 is SASEGT. V was clipped by 7 bases and J by 2 bases; unmatched bases: 6. The CDR3 DNA reads TGTGCCAGCACCGGACAGGGCTGGACTAATGAAAAACTGTTTTTT. Residues: CASTGQGWTNEKLFF.